These 31 T cell receptor beta chains were sequenced from one sample in a study of cytomegalovirus exposure and HLA in healthy donors. Both 60 Vbeta primers and 13 Jbeta primers went into the PCR. Using immunoSEQ multiplex PCR, the repertoire was profiled, and TCRdb retains in-frame clones only, with some absent. The sample has 180,000 or so clones; 9.5% are singletons. The sample consisted of PBMCs. These receptors all stem from a woman aged 25 to 45 in good health and CMV-seropositive.

In its sample, this clone was seen a few times. The rearrangement uses TRBV2 and TRBJ1-1; D not certain. CDR1 SNHLY and CDR2 FYNNEI come from the germline V gene. CDR3 length equals 16 residues. V lost 6 bases, J lost 3 bases, and 20 bases lay in between. Here the CDR3 DNA reads TGTGCCAGCAGCGCGGCTGAATCCTCCTTGGACACTGAAGCTTTCTTT. This translates into CASSAAESSLDTEAFF.

This clone appeared a few times. The chain recombines TRBV7-5 with TRBJ1-1; the listed D gene, TRBD1, was not tested against the DNA. TRBV7-5 is reported as a pseudogene. The CDR3 totals 12 residues. The CDR3 nucleotides read TGTGCCAGAAGACAGACAGGGTTCGGGGCTTTCTTT. This encodes CARRQTGFGAFF.

The chain uses TRBV19 and TRBJ1-2; D is ambiguous. V was pared by 5 bases and J by 4 bases, with 14 bases between. This CDR3 is built from 14 residues. Looked up from germline, CDR1 is LNHDA and CDR2 is SQIVND (reference sequence). The CDR3 reads CASSPNLDTYGYTF. The CDR3 region has the DNA TGTGCCAGTAGTCCCAACTTAGACACCTATGGCTACACCTTC.

The V and J genes are TRBV2 and TRBJ2-7; tentative D call: TRBD1 (6 bases). V lost 3 bases to trimming and J lost 3 bases, with 18 bases between them. CDR1 and CDR2 (germline): SNHLY, FYNNEI. This CDR3 region has 16 residues. The CDR3 coding sequence is TGTGCCAGCAGTGAGGGGGCACAGGTTTCTCTCTACGAGCAGTACTTC. Amino acids: CASSEGAQVSLYEQYF.

This chain connects TRBV11-3 to TRBJ2-1; TRBD2 matches 7 bases. The germline V gene has CDR1 SGHNT and CDR2 YENEEA. The CDR3 runs to 13 residues. J gave up 8 bases and V 2 bases, and 3 bases lay outside the gene matches. This CDR3 is CASSLRLADEQFF. CDR3 in DNA: TGTGCCAGCAGCTTACGCCTAGCGGATGAGCAGTTCTTC.

This clone has more than one count but fewer than ten. The V gene is TRBV6-5, the J gene TRBJ2-2; TRBD2 agrees at 10 bases. CDR1 and CDR2 from the germline V gene are MNHEY and SVGAGI. V was pared by 7 bases and J by 7 bases, with 9 bases of the junction left unmatched. The CDR3 is made up of 15 amino acids. CDR3 nucleotides: TGTGCCAGCACCTCCGGACTAGCGGTGATCGGGGAGCTGTTTTTT. Protein: CASTSGLAVIGELFF.

With regard to this clone: In this CDR3 the conserved last residue, phenylalanine or tryptophan, is missing, so a read error is likely. No DNA is shown, since the ends of the CDR3 on it are uncertain; the CDR3 is the one TCRdb lists. The rearrangement joins TRBV21-1 to TRBJ1-3; the D call in the table, TRBD1, was not verified against the DNA. TRBV21-1 is recorded as a pseudogene. The CDR3 length equals 15 residues, ends included. CDR3 amino acids: CASSKVRCSRHPVGL.

A few counts support this clone. This chain's CDR3 is CSVDVGAANEKLFF. The CDR3 region has the DNA TGCAGCGTTGATGTGGGGGCAGCTAATGAAAAACTGTTTTTT. The chain links TRBV29-1 to TRBJ1-4; TRBD1 is a possible D gene (6 bases). Between the trimmed V and J ends, which lost 3 bases and 3 bases, there was a span of 11 bases. From germline, CDR1 is SQVTM and CDR2 ANQGSEA. The CDR3 runs to 14 residues.

This clone has more than one count but fewer than ten. The rearrangement uses TRBV2 and TRBJ2-7; D remains unclear. CDR3 length equals 13 residues. The ends were cut back, 3 bases at V and 3 bases at J, with 9 bases in the middle. Germline V gene data show CDR1 as SNHLY and CDR2 as FYNNEI. CDR3 protein: CASSDEANYEQYF. In nucleotides, the CDR3 is TGTGCCAGCAGTGACGAGGCAAACTACGAGCAGTACTTC.

This chain connects TRBV29-1 to TRBJ2-5; 8 bases match TRBD2. Germline trimming cut 6 bases from V and 5 bases from J; bases unmatched to any gene: 11. This CDR3 is 14 amino acids long. Per the germline V gene, CDR1 is SQVTM and CDR2 is ANQGSEA. CDR3 sequence (DNA): TGCAGCGTATTACTAGCGGACTTCGCGGAGACCCAGTACTTC. As protein: CSVLLADFAETQYF.

The chain recombines TRBV30 with TRBJ2-3; 9 bases are a match to TRBD2. The junction had 9 bases not matched to a gene; V was cut back by 0 bases and J by 2 bases. Germline CDR1 and CDR2: GTSNPN and SVGIG (reference sequence). The CDR3 spans 17 residues. The CDR3 region has the DNA TGTGCCTGGAGTGTAGGGGATAGCGGGAGCTTCACAGATACGCAGTATTTT. Protein product: CAWSVGDSGSFTDTQYF.

This clone came up a few times. The J gene is TRBJ2-5, the V gene TRBV5-1, with TRBD1 identical over 9 bases. V shed 9 bases and J 1 base; nucleotides not matched to a gene: 7. The CDR3 is 14 amino acids. Germline loops: CDR1 SGHRS, CDR2 YFSETQ. As DNA, the CDR3 is TGCGCCACTAGGACAGGGGTAGTCCAAGAGACCCAGTACTTC. This translates into CATRTGVVQETQYF.

This clone was seen a few times. The chain is built from TRBV4-1 and TRBJ2-2, with 7 bases aligning to TRBD1. Germline values: CDR1 MGHRA, CDR2 YSYEKL. The CDR3 is 14 residues long. V was clipped by 4 bases and J by 3 bases; unmatched bases: 2. This CDR3 is CASSRGQDTGELFF. The CDR3 DNA reads as TGCGCCAGCAGCCGCGGACAGGACACCGGGGAGCTGTTTTTT.

V and J are TRBV5-1 and TRBJ2-1; 7 nucleotides match TRBD2. The germline CDR1 and CDR2 sequences are SGHRS and YFSETQ. The CDR3 has 16 residues. V dropped 1 base and J dropped 2; count of bases not matched to a gene: 6. The CDR3 protein is CASSLWSSGPYNEQFF. The CDR3 DNA sequence: TGCGCCAGCAGCTTGTGGTCTAGCGGACCCTACAATGAGCAGTTCTTC.

This clone was seen a handful of times. V is TRBV5-1 and J is TRBJ2-3; no clear D. This CDR3 is built from 14 residues. V gave up 0 bases and J gave up 0 bases, with 5 bases separating them. Germline CDR1 reads SGHRS; CDR2 reads YFSETQ. The CDR3 DNA reads TGCGCCAGCAGCTTGGTAACTAGCACAGATACGCAGTATTTT. It translates to CASSLVTSTDTQYF.

The CDR3 coding sequence is TGTGCCAGCAGCGTAGCGCTTCTAGGCGTAGCCCCACAAGAGACCCAGTACTTC. Its protein is CASSVALLGVAPQETQYF. This chain links TRBV9 with TRBJ2-5; D is unclear. The CDR3 is 18 amino acids. Trimming shortened V by 0 bases and J by 2 bases, and 20 bases separated the two germline ends. Per the germline V gene, CDR1 is SGDLS and CDR2 is YYNGEE. The entire variable domain, with the rest obtained from reference TRBV9 and TRBJ2-5, is as follows: DSGVTQTPKHLITATGQRVTLRCSPRSGDLSVYWYQQSLDQGLQFLIQYYNGEERAKGNILERFSAQQFPDLHSELNLSSLELGDSALYFCASSVALLGVAPQETQYFGPGTRLLVL.

The sample holds a few counts of this clone. V is TRBV6-5 and J is TRBJ1-2, with 8 bases that match TRBD1. This CDR3 contains 13 residues. Germline V lookup: CDR1 MNHEY, CDR2 SVGAGI. V shed 7 bases, J shed 8 bases, and the junction held 9 bases outside the gene matches. CDR3 residues: CASIRGTGHGYTF. Written as DNA, the CDR3 is TGTGCCAGCATTCGAGGGACAGGTCACGGCTACACCTTC.

The rearrangement joins TRBV25-1 to TRBJ2-5; D is perhaps TRBD2 (6 bases). The DNA matches TRBJ2-7 better at its end, which makes the J call doubtful. Germline V gene lookup returns CDR1 MGHDK and CDR2 SYGVNS. CDR3 size: 17 residues. CDR3 DNA sequence: TGTGCCAGCAGTGAATCGGGTAGCGGAGTAAGGTACCACGAGCAGTACTTC. Translation gives CASSESGSGVRYHEQYF.

Many counts were recorded for this clone. With only one base between it and a far larger clone, this is likely a read error. Different DNA sequences within this sample yield the same CDR3. V gene TRBV6-5 combines with J gene TRBJ1-5, with 8 bases lining up with TRBD1. CDR3 length equals 14 residues. Germline lookup yields CDR1 MNHEY and CDR2 SVGAGI. The CDR3 coding sequence is TGTGCCAGCAGTGAGGACAGGGTGTTTCAGCCCCAGAATTTT. It encodes CASSEDRVFQPQNF.

The table lists this clone with a few counts. The gene calls are TRBV9 and TRBJ1-5, with D unresolved. Trimming took 0 bases from V and 0 from J, leaving 7 bases between them. The germline V gene has CDR1 SGDLS and CDR2 YYNGEE. The CDR3 loop spans 15 amino acids. DNA for the CDR3: TGTGCCAGCAGCGTAGACGGTAATAGCAATCAGCCCCAGCATTTT. Protein product: CASSVDGNSNQPQHF.

The chain uses TRBV10-3 and TRBJ2-1; 7 bases agree with TRBD2. V was pared by 1 base and J by 6 bases, with 6 bases of the junction left unmatched. CDR3 size: 15 residues. CDR1 and CDR2 from the germline V gene are ENHRY and SYGVKD. This CDR3 is CAISEWGEGANEQFF. The CDR3 bases are TGTGCCATCAGTGAGTGGGGGGAGGGAGCCAATGAGCAGTTCTTC.

In its sample, this clone was seen a few times. The chain has TRBV5-1 and TRBJ2-5; D is unresolved. The CDR3 is made up of 12 amino acids. The ends were cut back, 6 bases at V and 0 bases at J, with 6 bases in the middle. The germline CDR1 and CDR2 sequences are SGHRS and YFSETQ. This CDR3 is CASTRDQETQYF. Here the CDR3 DNA reads TGCGCCAGCACCCGAGACCAAGAGACCCAGTACTTC.

The V call is TRBV2, the J call TRBJ2-7, with TRBD1 matching over 11 bases. The germline V gene encodes CDR1 SNHLY and CDR2 FYNNEI. The CDR3 totals 15 residues. V was clipped by 5 bases and J by 2 bases; unmatched bases: 5. The CDR3 region has the DNA TGTGCCAGCAGTACTCCGGGACAGGGGGCCTACGAGCAGTACTTC. This encodes CASSTPGQGAYEQYF.

The chain is built from TRBV7-8 and TRBJ1-5; TRBD1 is a possible D gene (6 bases). In germline, CDR1 is SGHVS, CDR2 FQNEAQ. The CDR3 totals 15 residues. V was pared by 4 bases and J by 5 bases, with 15 bases between. DNA of the CDR3: TGTGCCAGCAGCTCCTCCGCAGGGGCCTATCAGCCCCAGCATTTT. Its translation is CASSSSAGAYQPQHF.

This clone occurred a few times. V is TRBV5-4 and J is TRBJ2-7; D ambiguous. Germline V lookup: CDR1 SGHNT, CDR2 YYREEE (reference sequence). V was pared by 3 bases and J by 3 bases, with 10 bases between. This CDR3 is 13 amino acids long. CDR3 DNA: TGTGCCAGCAGCTATACCTACGGCTACGAGCAGTACTTC. This codes for CASSYTYGYEQYF.

The CDR3 loop is CASSPQRTALAKNIQYF. DNA of the CDR3: TGTGCCAGCAGCCCACAAAGGACAGCCTTAGCCAAAAACATTCAGTACTTC. The gene calls are TRBV9 and TRBJ2-4; a possible D gene is TRBD1 (6 bases). The V gene lost 4 bases and the J gene lost 0 bases, with 17 bases spanning the gap. The CDR3 has 17 residues. Germline lookup yields CDR1 SGDLS and CDR2 YYNGEE. Full variable domain (remainder filled in from reference TRBV9 and TRBJ2-4): DSGVTQTPKHLITATGQRVTLRCSPRSGDLSVYWYQQSLDQGLQFLIQYYNGEERAKGNILERFSAQQFPDLHSELNLSSLELGDSALYFCASSPQRTALAKNIQYFGAGTRLSVL.

V gene TRBV4-1 combines with J gene TRBJ2-2; perhaps TRBD1 as D (6 bases). The V end lost 5 bases, the J end lost 7 bases, and 14 bases lay between the germline ends. In germline, CDR1 is MGHRA, CDR2 YSYEKL. The CDR3 totals 14 residues. The CDR3 sequence: CASSIQGLGGELFF. The CDR3 DNA reads as TGCGCCAGCAGCATTCAGGGGTTAGGCGGGGAGCTGTTTTTT.

This clone has more than one count but fewer than ten. This sequence joins TRBV18 and TRBJ1-1; D uncertain. The CDR3 sequence is 13 residues long. The germline V gene has CDR1 KGHSH and CDR2 LQKENI. V lost 6 bases and J lost 1, with 9 bases in between. The CDR3 nucleotides read TGTGCCAGCTCTACGAGAGGGAACACTGAAGCTTTCTTT. As protein: CASSTRGNTEAFF.

The rearrangement uses TRBV9 and TRBJ2-1, with 7 bases matching TRBD2. This CDR3 is built from 15 residues. In germline, CDR1 is SGDLS, CDR2 YYNGEE. With V trimmed by 7 bases and J by 0 bases, 7 bases remained unmatched. The CDR3 region has the DNA TGTGCCAGCGCGGTGGGGGGGAGCTCCTACAATGAGCAGTTCTTC. It specifies CASAVGGSSYNEQFF.

This clone was detected a few times. V and J are TRBV7-6 and TRBJ2-2, with D possibly TRBD2 on 6 matching bases. With 5 bases removed from V and 6 bases from J, the gap between germline ends came to 10 bases. CDR1 and CDR2 (germline): SGHVS, FNYEAQ. This CDR3 is 13 amino acids long. As DNA, the CDR3 is TGTGCCAGCAGCCCAACGGGGGCCGGGGAGCTGTTTTTT. Translating gives CASSPTGAGELFF.

V gene TRBV6-1 combines with J gene TRBJ2-1; 7 bases are a match to TRBD1. The junction had 12 bases not matched to a gene; V was cut back by 3 bases and J by 10 bases. Per the germline V gene, CDR1 is MNHNS and CDR2 is SASEGT. The CDR3 runs to 15 residues. This chain's CDR3 is CASSEGADRLSEQFF. The CDR3 nucleotides read TGTGCCAGCAGTGAGGGTGCGGACAGGTTATCCGAGCAGTTCTTC.